The next 22 T cell receptor beta chains were all read from a single sample in a study of blood T cell repertoires in COVID-19 (dated by TCRdb to the early 2020s). The library was obtained by the immunoSEQ multiplex PCR assay. Held by TCRdb, this immuneACCESS table contains in-frame sequences only and omits some clones. Under half of the omission traces to an unresolved V gene where checked; the cause of the rest is unknown. Across this sample there are fewer than 250,000 clones, with 80% to 90% seen only once. The ten largest clones capture 3.6% of the sample. Sequencing input: PBMCs or T cells enriched from blood (not recorded which). The receptors originated from a middle-aged woman who had been exposed to COVID-19.

The chain couples TRBV7-9 to TRBJ2-1; 10 bases match TRBD1. Germline values: CDR1 SEHNR, CDR2 FQNEAQ (reference sequence). This CDR3 region has 15 residues. V dropped 1 base and J dropped 8; count of bases not matched to a gene: 5. The CDR3 DNA is TGTGCCAGCAGCTTAGTGACAGGGGGCAACCATGAGCAGTTCTTC. It encodes CASSLVTGGNHEQFF.

This chain links TRBV11-2 with TRBJ1-2, with 7 bases lining up with TRBD1. CDR3 length equals 12 residues. Germline assignment: CDR1 SGHAT and CDR2 FQNNGV. The V segment lost 8 bases and the J segment 4 bases; nucleotides outside the gene matches: 4. In DNA, the CDR3 is TGTGCCAGCGAGGGGGCAAGCTATGGCTACACCTTC. It specifies CASEGASYGYTF. Variable domain in full (rest from reference TRBV11-2 and TRBJ1-2): EAGVAQSPRYKIIEKRQSVAFWCNPISGHATLYWYQQILGQGPKLLIQFQNNGVVDDSQLPKDRFSAERLKGVDSTLKIQPAKLEDSAVYLCASEGASYGYTFGSGTRLTVV.

In its sample, this clone was seen once. The V gene is TRBV5-1, the J gene TRBJ1-1; TRBD1 aligns across 9 bases. Germline V gives CDR1 SGHRS, CDR2 YFSETQ. There are 15 residues in the CDR3. After removal of 3 bases from V and 4 bases from J, the junction contained 7 bases not matched to a gene. DNA for the CDR3: TGCGCCAGCAGCTATTCCGGGACAGGGTCCACTGAAGCTTTCTTT. It encodes CASSYSGTGSTEAFF.

The J gene is TRBJ2-1, the V gene TRBV5-1; D possibly corresponds to TRBD1 (6 bases). Germline lookup yields CDR1 SGHRS and CDR2 YFSETQ. Trimming removed 0 bases at V and 5 bases at J, with 15 bases between. This CDR3 region has 16 residues. CDR3 loop: CASSLASGEPHNEQFF. The CDR3 DNA follows: TGCGCCAGCAGCTTGGCCTCAGGGGAACCCCACAATGAGCAGTTCTTC.

J is TRBJ1-1 and V is TRBV19; maybe TRBD1 (5 bases). The germline V and J ends were trimmed by 10 bases and 8 bases, with 8 bases remaining between them. The CDR3 consists of 9 residues. Germline lookup yields CDR1 LNHDA and CDR2 SQIVND (reference sequence). The CDR3 protein is CAIRAEAFF. The CDR3 DNA sequence: TGTGCCATCAGGGCGGAAGCTTTCTTT.

This clone was observed a single time. The rearrangement uses TRBV5-4 and TRBJ1-1; 7 positions agree with TRBD1. J lost 3 bases, V lost 4 bases, and 9 bases had no gene match. This CDR3 region has 15 residues. CDR1 is SGHNT and CDR2 is YYREEE in the germline V gene (reference sequence). This chain's CDR3 is CASSRQTGTDTEAFF. As DNA, the CDR3 is TGTGCCAGCAGCCGCCAGACAGGGACAGACACTGAAGCTTTCTTT.

The chain combines TRBV3-1 (or the pseudogene TRBV3-2) with TRBJ1-1, with a weak D call TRBD1 (6 bases). The CDR3 is 15 residues long. Germline lookup yields CDR1 LGHDT and CDR2 YNNKEL (reference sequence). Trimming removed 6 bases at V and 4 bases at J, with 18 bases between. The CDR3 DNA reads TGTGCCAGCAGACTCTTGGGGGCTGGGGGCACTGAAGCTTTCTTT. Encoded protein: CASRLLGAGGTEAFF.

In its sample, this clone was seen once. This CDR3 reads CASSRRENTEAFF. The CDR3 DNA follows: TGTGCCAGCAGCCGGAGGGAGAACACTGAAGCTTTCTTT. The rearrangement uses TRBV11-3 and TRBJ1-1; D not resolved. The germline V and J ends were trimmed by 5 bases and 1 base, with 8 bases remaining between them. This CDR3 is built from 13 residues. Germline-derived CDR1 and CDR2 are SGHNT and YENEEA.

This clone was seen a single time. The chain couples TRBV12-5 to TRBJ2-7; TRBD2 agrees at 11 bases. There are 13 residues in the CDR3. Germline CDR1 reads LGHNT; CDR2 reads FRNRAP. With V trimmed by 11 bases and J by 7 bases, 10 bases remained unmatched. The CDR3 region has the DNA TGTGCTCCCCACCTAGCGGGGGGCCTAGAGCAGTACTTC. The encoded protein is CAPHLAGGLEQYF. The full variable domain, rest sourced from reference TRBV12-5 and TRBJ2-7, is DARVTQTPRHKVTEMGQEVTMRCQPILGHNTVFWYRQTMMQGLELLAYFRNRAPLDDSGMPKDRFSAEMPDATLATLKIQPSEPRDSAVYFCAPHLAGGLEQYFGPGTRLTVT.

Written as DNA, the CDR3 is TGTGCCAGCAGCTCTCGTGCGGGCGCAGATACGCAGTATTTT. Its protein is CASSSRAGADTQYF. The rearrangement links TRBV7-9 to TRBJ2-3; D may be TRBD2 (5 bases). Between the trimmed V and J ends, which lost 4 bases and 4 bases, there was a span of 12 bases. Germline V CDR1 and CDR2: SEHNR, FQNEAQ (reference sequence). The CDR3 is made up of 14 amino acids.

V is TRBV27 and J is TRBJ1-2, with 7 nucleotides matching TRBD1. From germline, CDR1 is MNHEY and CDR2 SMNVEV (reference sequence). The CDR3 has 16 residues. V gave up 6 bases and J gave up 5 bases; unmatched junction bases: 15. CDR3 in DNA: TGTGCCAGCAGCGCGACAGTGGCAGGGGGGCTATATGGCTACACCTTC. This translates into CASSATVAGGLYGYTF.

The J gene is TRBJ2-3, the V gene TRBV30; weak D call: TRBD1 (6 bases). This CDR3 contains 15 residues. In germline, CDR1 is GTSNPN, CDR2 SVGIG (reference sequence). V shed 0 bases and J shed 2 bases, with 12 bases lying between them. Here the CDR3 reads CAWSVRGGPTDTQYF. The DNA for the CDR3 is TGTGCCTGGAGTGTACGAGGGGGACCCACAGATACGCAGTATTTT. The complete variable domain, with remaining parts taken from reference TRBV30 and TRBJ2-3, reads SQTIHQWPATLVQPVGSPLSLECTVEGTSNPNLYWYRQAAGRGLQLLFYSVGIGQISSEVPQNLSASRPQDRQFILSSKKLLLSDSGFYLCAWSVRGGPTDTQYFGPGTRLTVL.

This chain connects TRBV30 to TRBJ1-5; TRBD1 matches at 9 bases. The CDR3 has 14 residues. The trim removed 2 bases at V and 4 bases at J, leaving 3 bases unmatched. Germline CDR1 GTSNPN, CDR2 SVGIG (reference sequence). The CDR3 protein is CAWSRGQGNQPQHF. The CDR3 DNA reads TGTGCCTGGAGTCGCGGACAGGGGAATCAGCCCCAGCATTTT.

The genes are TRBV21-1 and TRBJ1-5; TRBD1, the table's D call, was not compared with the DNA. TRBV21-1 is a pseudogene segment. The CDR3 has 16 residues. The CDR3 loop reads CASSKSRTGEDQPQHF. DNA of the CDR3: TGTGCCAGCAGCAAATCTCGGACAGGGGAGGATCAGCCCCAGCATTTT.

The chain couples TRBV10-3 to TRBJ1-1; the match to TRBD1 covers 8 bases. The CDR3 loop spans 15 amino acids. CDR1 and CDR2 from the germline V gene are ENHRY and SYGVKD. With 6 bases clipped from V and 8 bases from J, the junction kept 14 bases outside the gene matches. CDR3 residues: CAISNSGQGVTEAFF. DNA of the CDR3: TGTGCCATCAGCAACTCCGGACAGGGCGTTACCGAAGCTTTCTTT.

The chain combines TRBV14 with TRBJ2-7, with D hard to call. CDR3 length equals 10 residues. Germline assignment: CDR1 SGHDN and CDR2 FVKESK. The CDR3 DNA follows: TGTGCCAGCAGCCAAGAATTCCGCGTGGTA. Residues: CASSQEFRVV.

The chain is built from TRBV19 and TRBJ1-2, with 8 positions matching TRBD1. This CDR3 spans 13 amino acids. Germline assignment: CDR1 LNHDA and CDR2 SQIVND (reference sequence). Unmatched junction bases numbered 2, after V lost 5 bases and J lost 3 bases. The CDR3 sequence is CASSPDRDYGYTF. The CDR3 DNA reads TGTGCCAGTAGTCCGGACAGGGACTATGGCTACACCTTC.

V gene TRBV6-5 combines with J gene TRBJ2-7; TRBD2 aligns across 8 bases. The trim removed 6 bases at V and 7 bases at J, leaving 11 bases unmatched. The CDR3 extends over 14 amino acids. CDR1 and CDR2 from the germline V gene are MNHEY and SVGAGI. In DNA form, the CDR3 reads TGTGCCAGCAGCCCCGACGAGCGGGGGAGGGAGCAGTACTTC. Amino acids: CASSPDERGREQYF.

This chain connects TRBV5-1 to TRBJ1-2, with a possible D match to TRBD1 (5 bases). In germline, CDR1 is SGHRS, CDR2 YFSETQ. CDR3 size: 15 residues. V was cut by 4 bases and J by 3 bases, with 16 bases left in between. CDR3 DNA sequence: TGCGCCAGCAGCAAGGGTGGGGCCGAGGACTATGGCTACACCTTC. Translating it yields CASSKGGAEDYGYTF.

The rearrangement links TRBV7-9 to TRBJ2-3, with no clear D. Germline V gene sequence: CDR1 SEHNR, CDR2 FQNEAQ (reference sequence). The CDR3 sequence is 15 residues long. V was shortened by 4 bases and J by 1 base, with 12 bases between the two germline ends. The CDR3 region is CASSWSSGGTDTQYF. The CDR3, as DNA: TGTGCCAGCAGCTGGAGCTCCGGAGGCACAGATACGCAGTATTTT.

The chain has TRBV6-5 and TRBJ2-1; a weak D match, TRBD1 (5 bases). The CDR3 length is 14 residues. Between the trimmed V and J ends, which lost 0 bases and 6 bases, there was a span of 9 bases. Germline-derived CDR1 and CDR2 are MNHEY and SVGAGI. The CDR3 protein is CASSYSWQGNEQFF. DNA of the CDR3: TGTGCCAGCAGTTACTCCTGGCAGGGCAATGAGCAGTTCTTC.

This chain uses TRBV28 with TRBJ1-5, with 11 bases fitting TRBD1. Germline V gives CDR1 MDHEN, CDR2 SYDVKM. The CDR3 spans 18 residues. The V and J ends lost 8 bases and 4 bases, in that order; junction bases with no gene match: 16. The CDR3 DNA reads TGTGCCAGCGACCCTGTGCCCGGGACAGGGGGAAGGAATCAGCCCCAGCATTTT. It codes for CASDPVPGTGGRNQPQHF.